Sequencing of this T cell receptor beta chain was carried out in a study of beta chain features in type 1 diabetes. Study-level findings and limits: Among patients, naive, central memory and Treg TCRB repertoires appeared more similar than among healthy donors. Using cDNA template may skew counts toward highly expressing activated cells.

As concerns this clone: Its target is unknown.

What was sequenced were expressed TCRB transcripts, since all of the isolated RNA had been reverse transcribed. Some clones are missing from TCRdb's copy, which holds only in-frame ones; the method was immunoSEQ multiplex PCR. The repertoire holds over 65,000 clones, with about a third as singletons. Germline trimming cut 1 base from V and 8 bases from J; bases unmatched to any gene: 4. This CDR3 comprises 14 residues. Germline V gene sequence: CDR1 LGHNA, CDR2 YSLEER. This TCR was sampled from a woman aged 18-29 years in good health. The rearrangement joins TRBV4-3 to TRBJ1-2; 10 positions agree with TRBD1. Material for sequencing was stem cell memory CD4+ T cells from blood. The CDR3 coding sequence is TGCGCCAGCAGCCAAGTCGGACAGGGGGACGGCTACACCTTC. Translating it yields CASSQVGQGDGYTF.